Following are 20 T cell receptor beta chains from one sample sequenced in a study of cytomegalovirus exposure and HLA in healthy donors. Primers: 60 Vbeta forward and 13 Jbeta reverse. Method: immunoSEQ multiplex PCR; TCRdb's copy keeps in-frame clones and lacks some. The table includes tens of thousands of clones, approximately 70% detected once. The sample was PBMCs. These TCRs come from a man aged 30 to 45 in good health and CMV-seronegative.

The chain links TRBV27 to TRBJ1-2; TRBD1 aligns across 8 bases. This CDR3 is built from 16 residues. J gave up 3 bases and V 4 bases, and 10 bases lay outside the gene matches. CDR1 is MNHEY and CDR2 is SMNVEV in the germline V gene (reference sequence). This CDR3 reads CASSSRGPGWDYGYTF. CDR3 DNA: TGTGCCAGCAGTTCCAGGGGGCCCGGATGGGACTATGGCTACACCTTC.

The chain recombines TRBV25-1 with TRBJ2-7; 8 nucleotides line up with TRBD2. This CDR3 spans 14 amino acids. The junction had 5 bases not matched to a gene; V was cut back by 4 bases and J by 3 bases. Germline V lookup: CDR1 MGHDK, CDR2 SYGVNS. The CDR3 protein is CASSVAGYNYEQYF. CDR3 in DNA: TGTGCCAGCAGTGTAGCGGGATACAACTACGAGCAGTACTTC.

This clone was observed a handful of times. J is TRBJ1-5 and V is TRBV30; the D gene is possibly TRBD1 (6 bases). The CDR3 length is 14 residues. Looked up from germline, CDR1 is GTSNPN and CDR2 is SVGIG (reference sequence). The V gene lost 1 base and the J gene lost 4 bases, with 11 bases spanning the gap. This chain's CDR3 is CAWSGGDKNQPQHF. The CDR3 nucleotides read TGTGCCTGGAGTGGAGGGGACAAAAATCAGCCCCAGCATTTT.

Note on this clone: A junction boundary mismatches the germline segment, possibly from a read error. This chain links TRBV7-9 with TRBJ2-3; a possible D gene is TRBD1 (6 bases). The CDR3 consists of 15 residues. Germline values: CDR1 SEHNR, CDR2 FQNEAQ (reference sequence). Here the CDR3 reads CPSSLSAGGTDTQYF. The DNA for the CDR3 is TGTCCCAGCAGCTTATCAGCAGGGGGCACAGATACGCAGTATTTT.

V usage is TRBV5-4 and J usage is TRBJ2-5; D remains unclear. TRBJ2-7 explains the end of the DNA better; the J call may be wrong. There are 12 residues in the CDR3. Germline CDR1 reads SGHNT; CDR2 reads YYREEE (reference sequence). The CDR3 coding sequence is TGTGCCAGCAGCGTGGAAGACTACGAGCAGTACTTC. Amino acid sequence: CASSVEDYEQYF.

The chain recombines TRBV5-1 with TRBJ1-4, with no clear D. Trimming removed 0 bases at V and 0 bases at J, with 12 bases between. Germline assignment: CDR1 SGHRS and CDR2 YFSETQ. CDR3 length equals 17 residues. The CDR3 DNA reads TGCGCCAGCAGCTTGGTTGGAGGTGCTACAACTAATGAAAAACTGTTTTTT. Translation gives CASSLVGGATTNEKLFF.

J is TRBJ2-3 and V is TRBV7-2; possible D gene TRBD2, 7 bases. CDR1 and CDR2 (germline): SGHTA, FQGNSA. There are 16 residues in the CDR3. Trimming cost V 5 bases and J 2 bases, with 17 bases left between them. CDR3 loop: CASSLLGAGVTDTQYF. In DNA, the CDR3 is TGTGCCAGCAGCCTCCTGGGGGCGGGGGTCACAGATACGCAGTATTTT.

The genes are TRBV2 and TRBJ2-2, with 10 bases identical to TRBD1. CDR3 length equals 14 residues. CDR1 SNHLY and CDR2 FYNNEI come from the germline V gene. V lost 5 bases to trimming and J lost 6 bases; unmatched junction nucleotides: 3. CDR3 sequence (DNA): TGTGCCAGCAGTCCGGGACAGGGGCCCGGGGAGCTGTTTTTT. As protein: CASSPGQGPGELFF.

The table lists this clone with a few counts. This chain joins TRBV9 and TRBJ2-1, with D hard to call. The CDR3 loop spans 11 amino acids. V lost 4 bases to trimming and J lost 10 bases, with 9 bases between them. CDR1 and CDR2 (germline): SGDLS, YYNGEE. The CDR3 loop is CASSFILEQFF. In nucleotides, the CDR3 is TGTGCCAGCAGCTTCATACTAGAGCAGTTCTTC. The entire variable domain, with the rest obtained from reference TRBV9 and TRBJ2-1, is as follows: DSGVTQTPKHLITATGQRVTLRCSPRSGDLSVYWYQQSLDQGLQFLIQYYNGEERAKGNILERFSAQQFPDLHSELNLSSLELGDSALYFCASSFILEQFFGPGTRLTVL.

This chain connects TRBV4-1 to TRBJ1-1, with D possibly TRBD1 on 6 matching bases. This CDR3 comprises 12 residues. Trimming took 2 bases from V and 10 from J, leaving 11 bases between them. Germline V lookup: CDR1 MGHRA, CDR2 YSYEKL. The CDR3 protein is CASSQLGGRAFF. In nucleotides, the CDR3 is TGCGCCAGCAGCCAACTTGGGGGCAGAGCTTTCTTT.

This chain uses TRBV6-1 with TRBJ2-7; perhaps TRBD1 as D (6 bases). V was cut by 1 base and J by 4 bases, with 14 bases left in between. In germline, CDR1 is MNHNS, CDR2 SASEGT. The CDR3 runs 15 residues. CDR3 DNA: TGTGCCAGCAGTGAAGAGGGAACAGGGTCGTACGAGCAGTACTTC. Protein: CASSEEGTGSYEQYF.

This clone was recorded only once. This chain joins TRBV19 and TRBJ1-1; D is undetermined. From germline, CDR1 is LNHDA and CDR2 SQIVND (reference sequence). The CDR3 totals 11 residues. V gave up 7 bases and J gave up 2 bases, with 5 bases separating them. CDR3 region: CASTGNTEAFF. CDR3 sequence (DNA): TGTGCCAGTACAGGAAACACTGAAGCTTTCTTT.

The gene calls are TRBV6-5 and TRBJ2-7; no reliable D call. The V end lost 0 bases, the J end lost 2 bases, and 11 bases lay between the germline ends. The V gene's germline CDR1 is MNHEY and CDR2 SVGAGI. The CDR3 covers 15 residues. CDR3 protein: CASSYSGRNTYEQYF. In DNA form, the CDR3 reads TGTGCCAGCAGTTACTCTGGCAGGAACACCTACGAGCAGTACTTC.

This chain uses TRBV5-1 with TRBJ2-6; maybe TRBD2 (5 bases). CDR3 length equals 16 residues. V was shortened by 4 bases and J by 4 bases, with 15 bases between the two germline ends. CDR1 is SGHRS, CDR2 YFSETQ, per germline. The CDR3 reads CASSGPGSSGANVLTF. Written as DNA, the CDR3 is TGCGCCAGCAGCGGTCCGGGGAGCTCAGGGGCCAACGTCCTGACTTTC.

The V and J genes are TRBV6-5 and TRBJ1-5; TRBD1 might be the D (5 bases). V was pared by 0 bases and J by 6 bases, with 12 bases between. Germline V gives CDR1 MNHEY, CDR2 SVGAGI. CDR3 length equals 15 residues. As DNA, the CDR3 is TGTGCCAGCAGTTACTCGGGCAGCCAGGGTCAGCCCCAGCATTTT. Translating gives CASSYSGSQGQPQHF.

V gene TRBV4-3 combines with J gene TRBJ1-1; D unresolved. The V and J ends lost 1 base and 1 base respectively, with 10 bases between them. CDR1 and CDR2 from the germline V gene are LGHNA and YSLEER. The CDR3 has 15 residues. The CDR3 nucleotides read TGCGCCAGCAGCCAAGGCCGGAGTGGGAACACTGAAGCTTTCTTT. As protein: CASSQGRSGNTEAFF.

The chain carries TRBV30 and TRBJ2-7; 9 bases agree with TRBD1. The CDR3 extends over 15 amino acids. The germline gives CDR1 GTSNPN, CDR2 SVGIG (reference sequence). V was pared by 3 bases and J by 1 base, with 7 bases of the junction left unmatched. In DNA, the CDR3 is TGTGCCTGGAGCTTTCCGGGACAGGGATCCTACGAGCAGTACTTC. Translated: CAWSFPGQGSYEQYF.

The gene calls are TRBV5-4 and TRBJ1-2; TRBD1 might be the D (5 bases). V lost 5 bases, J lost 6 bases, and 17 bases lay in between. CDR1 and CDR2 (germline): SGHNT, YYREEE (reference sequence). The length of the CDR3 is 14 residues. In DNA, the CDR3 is TGTGCCAGCAGGGGGCTGGAGACGGCCAATGGCTACACCTTC. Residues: CASRGLETANGYTF.

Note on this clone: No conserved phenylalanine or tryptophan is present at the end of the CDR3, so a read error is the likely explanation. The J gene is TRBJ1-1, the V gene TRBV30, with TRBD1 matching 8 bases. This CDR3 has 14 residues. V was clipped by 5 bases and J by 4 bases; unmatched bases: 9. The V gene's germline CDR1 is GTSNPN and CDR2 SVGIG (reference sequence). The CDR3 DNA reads TGTGCCTGGGATAGGACAGGGTTGGGCACTGAAGCTTTCCTT. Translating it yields CAWDRTGLGTEAFL.

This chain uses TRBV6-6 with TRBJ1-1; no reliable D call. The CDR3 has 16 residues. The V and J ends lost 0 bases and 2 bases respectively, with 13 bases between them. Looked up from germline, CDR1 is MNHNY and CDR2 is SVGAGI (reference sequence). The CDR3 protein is CASSYSKLRDNTEAFF. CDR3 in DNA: TGTGCCAGCAGTTACTCGAAATTACGAGATAACACTGAAGCTTTCTTT.